This entry features one TCR beta chain sequence. Its antigen remains undetermined. No quality values exist for individual bases; no much larger clone is one base distant. Participants in the prospective study were aged roughly 18 to 90 years, lived in 24 United States geographic areas, and enrolled through a virtual design. To assign participants to cohorts, the prospective study relied on clinical history that participants themselves reported in a screening survey and a study questionnaire. For ImmuneRACE Cohort 3, a participant was defined as recovered based on two consecutive negative NP/OP PCR tests, clearance by a healthcare professional, or resolution of symptoms. In the prospective study, whole blood, serum and a nasopharyngeal or oropharyngeal swab were collected from each participant by mobile phlebotomists. Participants in the prospective study had the option to provide additional blood draws and questionnaires over a roughly 2-month period. Blood samples from the prospective study were shipped frozen or at room temperature prior to DNA extraction.

These data are taken from a study of blood T cell repertoires in COVID-19 (dated by TCRdb to the early 2020s). Background for the entire study: Collaborator samples came from the United States, Italy and Spain and covered acute and convalescent phases of COVID-19. The material from the prospective study consisted of cDNA or gDNA derived from T cells, B-cell-depleted T cells, or PBMCs. Deeply sampled blood TCRbeta repertoires from subjects exposed to, actively infected with, or recovered from COVID-19 were included in the dataset. The repertoires were released in a freely available public database intended as a resource for research on the immune response to SARS-CoV-2. Samples were obtained from the ongoing ImmuneRACE study (first 160 participants) and from over 1,000 subjects provided by 6 global collaborators. Sample metadata almost always included a de-identified subject ID, COVID-19 status, age in years and sex. Where available, HLA class I and class II types were taken from metadata supplied by the sample provider and were not determined by assay-based typing.

The immunoSEQ Assay, a bias-controlled multiplex PCR, was used to amplify TCRbeta CDR3 regions from genomic DNA. The paper's processing steps were these. The number of nucleated cells in each sample was estimated from the amplification of reference gene primers within the assay. To quantify the absolute abundance of each unique TCRbeta CDR3 rearrangement, sequence reads were collapsed and filtered. For each sample, productive Simpson clonality was calculated as the square root of Simpson's diversity index across productive rearrangements. TCRdb stores this immuneACCESS table with in-frame sequences only. Part of the clones is absent; in the studies checked, under half of the shortfall reflects unresolved V genes, and no reason is known for the rest. The V and J calls and the clone size are those of that table, but D and trimming were determined from the DNA. Here the sample has about 300,000 clones; approximately 84% occur a single time. Roughly a tenth of the sample belongs to the ten largest clones.

After removal of 4 bases from V and 4 bases from J, the junction retains 6 bases not matched to a gene. Measured from the cysteine to the phenylalanine, the CDR3 is 14 residues long. Kept here is only the CDR3 DNA, which spans 42 bases and is read in frame from base 1. CDR1 LGHDT and CDR2 YNNKEL are derived from the germline V gene (reference sequence). What the research found in general, with its limitations: Clinical and demographic metadata were provided uncurated, with the amount varying by source and participant.

The clonotype comes from a woman between 18 and 29 years old who had recovered from COVID-19. The source material was PBMCs or T cells enriched from blood (not recorded which). The rearranged chain carries TRBV3-1 (or the pseudogene TRBV3-2) and TRBJ1-2, and 7 bases in between align with TRBD1. The CDR3 sequence is CASSPGQPVYGYTF. The bases read TGTGCCAGCAGCCCGGGACAGCCAGTCTATGGCTACACCTTC.